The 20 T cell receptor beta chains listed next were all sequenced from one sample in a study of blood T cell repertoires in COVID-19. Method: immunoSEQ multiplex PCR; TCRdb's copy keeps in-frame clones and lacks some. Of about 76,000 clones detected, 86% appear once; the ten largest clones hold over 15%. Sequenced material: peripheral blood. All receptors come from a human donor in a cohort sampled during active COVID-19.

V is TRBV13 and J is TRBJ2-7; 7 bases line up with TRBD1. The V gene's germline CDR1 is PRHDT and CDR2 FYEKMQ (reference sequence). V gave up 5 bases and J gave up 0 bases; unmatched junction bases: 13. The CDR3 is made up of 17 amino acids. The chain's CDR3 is CASSQTPRTGFSYEQYF. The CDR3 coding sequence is TGTGCCAGCAGCCAAACACCTCGGACAGGCTTCTCCTACGAGCAGTACTTC.

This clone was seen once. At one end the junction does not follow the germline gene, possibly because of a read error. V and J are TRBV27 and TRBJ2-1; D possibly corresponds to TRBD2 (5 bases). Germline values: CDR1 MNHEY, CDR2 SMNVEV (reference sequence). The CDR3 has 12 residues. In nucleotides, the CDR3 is TGTGCCAGCAGTTTAACGAGGGAGCTCGTGGTCTTC. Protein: CASSLTRELVVF.

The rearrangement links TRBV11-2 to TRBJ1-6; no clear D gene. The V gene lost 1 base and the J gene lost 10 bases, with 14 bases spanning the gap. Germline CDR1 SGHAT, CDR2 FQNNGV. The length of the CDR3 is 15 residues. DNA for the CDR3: TGTGCCAGCAGCTTAGGGGAGGGCTCGGGGTCACCCCTCCACTTT. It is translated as CASSLGEGSGSPLHF.

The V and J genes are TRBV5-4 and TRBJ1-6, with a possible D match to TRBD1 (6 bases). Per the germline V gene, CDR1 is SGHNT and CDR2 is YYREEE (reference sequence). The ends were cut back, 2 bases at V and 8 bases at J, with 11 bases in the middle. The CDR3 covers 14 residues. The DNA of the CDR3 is TGTGCCAGCAGCTTAAAAAGGACAGATTCACCCCTCCACTTT. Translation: CASSLKRTDSPLHF.

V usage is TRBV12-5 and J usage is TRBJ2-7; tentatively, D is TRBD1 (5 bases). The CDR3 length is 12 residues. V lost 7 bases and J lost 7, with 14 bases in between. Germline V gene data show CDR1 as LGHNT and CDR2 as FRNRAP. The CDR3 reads CASVRTRTEQYF. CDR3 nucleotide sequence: TGTGCTAGTGTTAGAACCCGGACAGAGCAGTACTTC. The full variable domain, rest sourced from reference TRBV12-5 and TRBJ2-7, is DARVTQTPRHKVTEMGQEVTMRCQPILGHNTVFWYRQTMMQGLELLAYFRNRAPLDDSGMPKDRFSAEMPDATLATLKIQPSEPRDSAVYFCASVRTRTEQYFGPGTRLTVT.

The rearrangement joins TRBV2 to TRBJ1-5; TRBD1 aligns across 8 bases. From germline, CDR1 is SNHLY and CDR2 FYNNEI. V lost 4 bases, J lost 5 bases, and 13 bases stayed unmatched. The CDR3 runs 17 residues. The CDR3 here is CASSGDRGQLVDQPQHF. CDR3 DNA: TGTGCCAGCAGTGGCGACAGGGGCCAATTGGTGGATCAGCCCCAGCATTTT.

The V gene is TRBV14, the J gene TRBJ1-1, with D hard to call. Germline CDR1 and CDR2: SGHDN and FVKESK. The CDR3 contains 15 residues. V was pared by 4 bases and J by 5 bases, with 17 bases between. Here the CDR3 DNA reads TGTGCCAGCAGCCCGTGGGCCCGGGAAGGGACTGAAGCTTTCTTT. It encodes CASSPWAREGTEAFF.

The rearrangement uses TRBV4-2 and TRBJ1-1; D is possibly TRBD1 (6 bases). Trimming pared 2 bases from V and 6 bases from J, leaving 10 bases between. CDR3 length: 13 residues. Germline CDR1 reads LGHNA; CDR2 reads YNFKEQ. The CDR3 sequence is CASSQSQGPEAFF. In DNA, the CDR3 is TGTGCCAGCAGCCAATCACAGGGCCCTGAAGCTTTCTTT.

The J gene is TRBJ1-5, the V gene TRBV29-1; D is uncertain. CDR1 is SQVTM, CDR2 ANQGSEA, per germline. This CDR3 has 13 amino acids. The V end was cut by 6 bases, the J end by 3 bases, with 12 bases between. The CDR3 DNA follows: TGCAGCGTGCGTGACAACTTCAATCAGCCCCAGCATTTT. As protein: CSVRDNFNQPQHF.

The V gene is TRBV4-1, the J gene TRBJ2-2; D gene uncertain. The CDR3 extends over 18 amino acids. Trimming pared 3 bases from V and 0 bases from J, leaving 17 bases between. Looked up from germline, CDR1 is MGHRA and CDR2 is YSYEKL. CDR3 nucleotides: TGCGCCAGCAGCCAGCCCCGCCCATCCTACGCGAACACCGGGGAGCTGTTTTTT. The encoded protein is CASSQPRPSYANTGELFF.

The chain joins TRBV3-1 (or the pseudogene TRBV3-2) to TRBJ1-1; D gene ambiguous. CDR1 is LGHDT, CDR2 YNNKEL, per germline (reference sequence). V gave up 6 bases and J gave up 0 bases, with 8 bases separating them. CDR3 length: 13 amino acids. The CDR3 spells CASRRVMNTEAFF. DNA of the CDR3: TGTGCCAGCAGACGGGTCATGAACACTGAAGCTTTCTTT.

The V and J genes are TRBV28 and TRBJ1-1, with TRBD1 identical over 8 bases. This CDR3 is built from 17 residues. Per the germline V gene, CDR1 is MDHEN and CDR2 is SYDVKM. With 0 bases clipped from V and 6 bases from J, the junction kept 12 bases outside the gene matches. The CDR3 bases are TGTGCCAGCAGTTTATGGGCAGGGGGCGTTAATGGCGCTGAAGCTTTCTTT. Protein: CASSLWAGGVNGAEAFF.

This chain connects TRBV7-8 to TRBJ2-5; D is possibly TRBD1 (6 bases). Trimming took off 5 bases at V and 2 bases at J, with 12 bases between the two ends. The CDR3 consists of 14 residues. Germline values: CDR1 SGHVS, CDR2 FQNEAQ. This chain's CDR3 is CASSPGQHQETQYF. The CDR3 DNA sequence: TGTGCCAGCAGCCCGGGACAACATCAAGAGACCCAGTACTTC.

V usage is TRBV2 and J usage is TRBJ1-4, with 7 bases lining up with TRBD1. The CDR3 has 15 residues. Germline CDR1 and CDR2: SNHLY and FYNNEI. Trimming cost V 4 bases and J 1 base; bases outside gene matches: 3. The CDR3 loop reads CASSGQGLTNEKLFF. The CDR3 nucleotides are TGTGCCAGCAGTGGACAGGGCCTAACTAATGAAAAACTGTTTTTT.

DNA of the CDR3: TGTGCCTGCCGAGAGGGAGGGGGCACAGATACGCAGTATTTT. Protein sequence: CACREGGGTDTQYF. The chain links TRBV6-5 to TRBJ2-3; the match to TRBD2 covers 7 bases. V shed 11 bases and J 1 base; nucleotides not matched to a gene: 9. The germline V gene has CDR1 MNHEY and CDR2 SVGAGI. The CDR3 covers 14 residues.

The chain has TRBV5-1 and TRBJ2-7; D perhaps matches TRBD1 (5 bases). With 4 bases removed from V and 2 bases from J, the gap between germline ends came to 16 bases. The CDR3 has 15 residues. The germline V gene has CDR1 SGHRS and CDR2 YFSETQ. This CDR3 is CASSVGHLIPYEQYF. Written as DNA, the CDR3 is TGCGCCAGCAGCGTCGGACACCTGATCCCCTACGAGCAGTACTTC. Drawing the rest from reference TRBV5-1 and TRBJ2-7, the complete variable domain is KAGVTQTPRYLIKTRGQQVTLSCSPISGHRSVSWYQQTPGQGLQFLFEYFSETQRNKGNFPGRFSGRQFSNSRSEMNVSTLELGDSALYLCASSVGHLIPYEQYFGPGTRLTVT.

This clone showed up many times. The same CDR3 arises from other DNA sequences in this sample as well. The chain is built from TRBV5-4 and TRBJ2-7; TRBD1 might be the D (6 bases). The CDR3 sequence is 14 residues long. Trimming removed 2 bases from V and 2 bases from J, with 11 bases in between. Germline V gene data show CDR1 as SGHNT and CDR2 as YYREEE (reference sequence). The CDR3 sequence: CASSLTRGTYEQYF. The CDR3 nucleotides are TGTGCCAGCAGCTTAACCAGGGGCACCTACGAGCAGTACTTC.

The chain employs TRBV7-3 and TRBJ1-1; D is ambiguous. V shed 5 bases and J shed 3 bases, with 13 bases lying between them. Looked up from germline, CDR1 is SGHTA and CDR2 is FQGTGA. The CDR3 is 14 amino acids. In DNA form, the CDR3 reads TGTGCCAGCAGCCCAACCGGGGTGGACACTGAAGCTTTCTTT. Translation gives CASSPTGVDTEAFF. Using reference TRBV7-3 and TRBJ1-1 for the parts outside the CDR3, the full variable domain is GAGVSQTPSNKVTEKGKYVELRCDPISGHTALYWYRQSLGQGPEFLIYFQGTGAADDSGLPNDRFFAVRPEGSVSTLKIQRTERGDSAVYLCASSPTGVDTEAFFGQGTRLTVV.

The CDR3 protein is CASSSQGVTLIQQYF. In nucleotides, the CDR3 is TGTGCCAGCAGTTCACAGGGGGTAACCCTAATCCAGCAGTACTTC. V usage is TRBV6-6 and J usage is TRBJ2-7, with TRBD1 identical over 8 bases. Germline V gene data show CDR1 as MNHNY and CDR2 as SVGAGI (reference sequence). The CDR3 runs 15 residues. V gave up 4 bases and J gave up 8 bases; unmatched junction bases: 13.

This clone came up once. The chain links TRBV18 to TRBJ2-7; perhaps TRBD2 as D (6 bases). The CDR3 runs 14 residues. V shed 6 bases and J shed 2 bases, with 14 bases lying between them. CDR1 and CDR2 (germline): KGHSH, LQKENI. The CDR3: CASSGGPGAYEQYF. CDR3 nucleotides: TGTGCCAGCTCGGGGGGACCGGGAGCCTACGAGCAGTACTTC.